The 32 T cell receptor beta chains in this list originate from one sample, sequenced in a study of response to subunit inactivated influenza vaccine. Each CDR3 protein gets one entry after TCRdb re-called the RT-PCR reads with MiXCR. The data show 650,000 to 800,000 distinct CDR3 sequences, with about 15% seen just once and approximately 6.5% held by the top ten. This material consisted of PBMCs from blood, taken 14 days before vaccination. All receptors come from a man aged 50-60 years who received an inactivated influenza vaccine.

This clonotype was seen only a few times. The gene calls are TRBV19 and TRBJ2-5; the match to TRBD2 covers 12 bases. CDR1 is LNHDA and CDR2 is SQIVND in the germline V gene (reference sequence). This CDR3 region has 14 residues. In DNA, the CDR3 is TGTGCAAGTGGACTAGCGGGAATTCTGGCGACCCAGTACTTC. Its protein product is CASGLAGILATQYF.

This sequence joins TRBV5-6 and TRBJ2-1; 8 bases match TRBD2. V dropped 0 bases and J dropped 7; count of bases not matched to a gene: 12. Germline V gene data show CDR1 as SGHDT and CDR2 as YYEEEE. This CDR3 is built from 17 residues. This CDR3 reads CASSLGLERGSQNEQFF. For the CDR3, the DNA is TGTGCCAGCAGCTTGGGACTGGAGCGGGGGAGCCAGAATGAGCAGTTCTTC. The whole variable domain, filled in from reference TRBV5-6 and TRBJ2-1, reads DAGVTQSPTHLIKTRGQQVTLRCSPKSGHDTVSWYQQALGQGPQFIFQYYEEEERQRGNFPDRFSGHQFPNYSSELNVNALLLGDSALYLCASSLGLERGSQNEQFFGPGTRLTVL.

This clonotype was picked up many times. The gene calls are TRBV5-1 and TRBJ1-4, with D possibly TRBD1 on 5 matching bases. V dropped 3 bases and J dropped 6 bases, with 15 bases sitting between them. This CDR3 is 15 amino acids long. Germline lookup yields CDR1 SGHRS and CDR2 YFSETQ. As DNA, the CDR3 is TGCGCCAGCAGCTCCGGGACCCTGGATTATGAAAAACTGTTTTTT. Protein: CASSSGTLDYEKLFF.

This clonotype was detected a few times. The rearrangement links TRBV5-1 to TRBJ2-2; 15 nucleotides line up with TRBD2. J gave up 3 bases and V 4 bases, and 4 bases lay outside the gene matches. CDR1 and CDR2 from the germline V gene are SGHRS and YFSETQ. The CDR3 sequence is 17 residues long. CDR3 loop: CASSGGLAGGYTGELFF. CDR3 coding DNA: TGCGCCAGCAGCGGTGGACTAGCGGGAGGGTACACCGGGGAGCTGTTTTTT.

In its sample, this clonotype was seen a few times. The genes are TRBV2 and TRBJ2-3; 9 nucleotides match TRBD2. Trimming took 7 bases from V and 6 from J; bases not matched to a gene: 14. Germline lookup yields CDR1 SNHLY and CDR2 FYNNEI. This CDR3 contains 16 residues. The CDR3 loop is CASILASGTQEDTQYF. For the CDR3, the DNA is TGTGCCAGCATACTCGCTAGCGGGACTCAAGAGGATACGCAGTATTTT. Looking up the rest from reference TRBV2 and TRBJ2-3 gives the full variable domain: EPEVTQTPSHQVTQMGQEVILRCVPISNHLYFYWYRQILGQKVEFLVSFYNNEISEKSEIFDDQFSVERPDGSNFTLKIRSTKLEDSAMYFCASILASGTQEDTQYFGPGTRLTVL.

The gene calls are TRBV10-3 and TRBJ1-2; D ambiguous. CDR3 size: 14 residues. V lost 3 bases to trimming and J lost 8 bases, with 16 bases between them. CDR1 is ENHRY and CDR2 is SYGVKD in the germline V gene. CDR3 loop: CAISDGQPLRGYTF. In DNA, the CDR3 is TGTGCCATCAGTGATGGGCAGCCCCTGCGGGGCTACACCTTC.

This clonotype came up many times. The chain couples TRBV5-1 to TRBJ2-7, with D perhaps given as TRBD1 or TRBD2 (5 bases each). Germline loops: CDR1 SGHRS, CDR2 YFSETQ. This CDR3 has 13 amino acids. Between the trimmed V and J ends, which lost 2 bases and 5 bases, there was a span of 11 bases. The CDR3 coding sequence is TGCGCCAGCAGCTTAGATCGGGGCCACGAGCAGTACTTC. Protein sequence: CASSLDRGHEQYF.

This chain joins TRBV27 and TRBJ2-3, with a weak D call TRBD2 (5 bases). V shed 6 bases and J shed 4 bases, with 11 bases lying between them. Germline CDR1 is MNHEY and CDR2 is SMNVEV (reference sequence). The CDR3 sequence is 13 residues long. CDR3 coding DNA: TGTGCCAGCAGACTCTCCGGGGCAGATACGCAGTATTTT. Protein: CASRLSGADTQYF.

The chain links TRBV28 to TRBJ2-7, with D perhaps matching TRBD1 (6 bases). Germline loops: CDR1 MDHEN, CDR2 SYDVKM. The CDR3 sequence is 14 residues long. The ends were cut back, 6 bases at V and 3 bases at J, with 15 bases in the middle. CDR3: CASSGTRHNYEQYF. The CDR3 nucleotides are TGTGCCAGCAGCGGGACAAGGCATAACTACGAGCAGTACTTC.

This clonotype was seen ten or more times. The rearrangement joins TRBV11-2 to TRBJ2-3; TRBD2 matches at 15 bases. In germline, CDR1 is SGHAT, CDR2 FQNNGV. The V segment lost 5 bases and the J segment 4 bases; nucleotides outside the gene matches: 10. CDR3 length: 18 amino acids. DNA for the CDR3: TGTGCCAGCAGCGTAGGACTAGCGGGGGGGCTTTCCCCAGATACGCAGTATTTT. It translates to CASSVGLAGGLSPDTQYF.

This clonotype was observed once. The rearrangement uses TRBV5-6 and TRBJ2-7; D tentatively fits TRBD1 or TRBD2 (5 bases each). V was trimmed by 4 bases and J by 3 bases, leaving 11 bases between them. The CDR3 has 13 residues. In germline, CDR1 is SGHDT, CDR2 YYEEEE. The CDR3 protein is CASSPRDVYEQYF. CDR3 nucleotides: TGTGCCAGCAGCCCCCGGGACGTCTACGAGCAGTACTTC.

This clonotype has ten or more counts. The V and J genes are TRBV27 and TRBJ2-2; TRBD1 agrees at 8 bases. This CDR3 comprises 16 residues. Trimming at V came to 6 bases and at J to 7 bases, leaving 13 bases not matched to a gene. Per the germline V gene, CDR1 is MNHEY and CDR2 is SMNVEV (reference sequence). CDR3 loop: CASSGLQGAMDGELFF. The CDR3 DNA follows: TGTGCCAGCAGCGGTCTCCAGGGGGCGATGGACGGGGAGCTGTTTTTT.

This clonotype came up once. This chain links TRBV19 with TRBJ2-7; 10 positions agree with TRBD2. Trimming cost V 3 bases and J 2 bases; bases outside gene matches: 4. The CDR3 spans 15 residues. CDR1 is LNHDA and CDR2 is SQIVND in the germline V gene (reference sequence). CDR3: CASSMGLAGAYEQYF. The CDR3, as DNA: TGTGCCAGTAGTATGGGGCTAGCGGGGGCCTACGAGCAGTACTTC.

A few counts support this clonotype. V gene TRBV7-9 combines with J gene TRBJ1-1, with 7 bases that match TRBD1. Germline values: CDR1 SEHNR, CDR2 FQNEAQ (reference sequence). V shed 7 bases and J 1 base; nucleotides not matched to a gene: 9. The CDR3 runs 15 residues. CDR3 sequence: CASTDREGWNTEAFF. For the CDR3, the DNA is TGTGCCAGCACCGACAGGGAGGGGTGGAACACTGAAGCTTTCTTT.

In its sample, this clonotype was seen a few times. The chain couples TRBV6-2 or TRBV6-3 to TRBJ2-2; possible D gene TRBD2, 6 bases. V was shortened by 0 bases and J by 3 bases, with 11 bases between the two germline ends. This CDR3 has 16 amino acids. Germline-derived CDR1 and CDR2 are MNHEY and SVGEGT. The CDR3: CASSYSEGWYTGELFF. DNA for the CDR3: TGTGCCAGCAGTTACTCGGAGGGCTGGTACACCGGGGAGCTGTTTTTT.

The table lists this clonotype with a few counts. The gene calls are TRBV4-3 and TRBJ2-4; unclear D gene. CDR3 length: 13 residues. Trimming removed 1 base from V and 5 bases from J, with 6 bases in between. Germline V gene sequence: CDR1 LGHNA, CDR2 YSLEER. In DNA form, the CDR3 reads TGCGCCAGCAGCCAAGGGAATCAAAACATTCAGTACTTC. This gives the protein CASSQGNQNIQYF.

The chain links TRBV20-1 to TRBJ2-5; D possibly corresponds to TRBD2 (6 bases). CDR1 and CDR2 (germline): DFQATT, SNEGSKA (reference sequence). The CDR3 runs to 14 residues. V was clipped by 1 base and J by 2 bases, with 11 bases between them. The CDR3 region is CSARAGAVQETQYF. CDR3 nucleotides: TGCAGTGCTAGAGCGGGAGCGGTTCAAGAGACCCAGTACTTC.

This clonotype was observed many times. The CDR3 sequence: CASSQSLQGPPKEQYF. The CDR3 DNA reads TGCGCCAGCAGTCAATCCCTTCAAGGCCCTCCGAAGGAGCAGTACTTC. The chain is built from TRBV23-1 and TRBJ2-7; D is unresolved. TRBV23-1 counts as an open reading frame of uncertain function. V shed 0 bases and J shed 7 bases, with 19 bases lying between them. The CDR3 loop spans 16 amino acids.

The chain has TRBV6-1 and TRBJ2-1; 8 nucleotides align to TRBD2. This CDR3 has 15 residues. Germline V gene data show CDR1 as MNHNS and CDR2 as SASEGT. The trim removed 6 bases at V and 1 base at J, leaving 5 bases unmatched. Here the CDR3 reads CASRATSGSYNEQFF. CDR3 coding DNA: TGTGCCAGCAGAGCCACTAGCGGATCCTACAATGAGCAGTTCTTC.

This clonotype has a count of ten or more. V is TRBV4-1 and J is TRBJ1-4; TRBD1 might be the D (5 bases). Trimming pared 2 bases from V and 4 bases from J, leaving 11 bases between. The germline gives CDR1 MGHRA, CDR2 YSYEKL. The CDR3 totals 15 residues. CDR3 nucleotide sequence: TGCGCCAGCAGCCAATCCGGGACCGGTAATGAAAAACTGTTTTTT. Its translation: CASSQSGTGNEKLFF.

This clonotype was seen a handful of times. The rearrangement uses TRBV28 and TRBJ1-4; TRBD1 agrees at 7 bases. The CDR3 is 16 residues long. Germline V lookup: CDR1 MDHEN, CDR2 SYDVKM. V was clipped by 2 bases and J by 8 bases; unmatched bases: 11. The CDR3 bases are TGTGCCAGCAGTTTAGAAGAGGGGGCGGTCAGCGAAAAACTGTTTTTT. Protein sequence: CASSLEEGAVSEKLFF.

The chain has TRBV28 and TRBJ2-4; D gene ambiguous. The germline V gene has CDR1 MDHEN and CDR2 SYDVKM. The length of the CDR3 is 15 residues. V dropped 4 bases and J dropped 0 bases, with 10 bases sitting between them. Here the CDR3 reads CASSSNLLAKNIQYF. CDR3 in DNA: TGTGCCAGCAGTTCGAACTTACTAGCCAAAAACATTCAGTACTTC.

This clonotype has a handful of counts. The rearrangement links TRBV6-2 or TRBV6-3 to TRBJ1-6; D is uncertain. CDR3 length equals 15 residues. Germline CDR1 is MNHEY and CDR2 is SVGEGT. V lost 2 bases to trimming and J lost 10 bases, with 15 bases between them. The CDR3 DNA sequence: TGTGCCAGCAGTTACCTATCCGGTCGGCGGTCACCCCTCCACTTT. As protein: CASSYLSGRRSPLHF.

Only a few counts were recorded for this clonotype. The V and J genes are TRBV5-1 and TRBJ2-2; no firm D call. V was clipped by 4 bases and J by 6 bases, with 13 bases between them. Germline CDR1 and CDR2: SGHRS and YFSETQ. The CDR3 consists of 14 residues. The CDR3 nucleotides are TGCGCCAGCAGCATCAGTGGGGTTTCCGGGGAGCTGTTTTTT. This codes for CASSISGVSGELFF.

The V gene is TRBV7-9, the J gene TRBJ2-5, with TRBD1 identical over 9 bases. Germline V gene data show CDR1 as SEHNR and CDR2 as FQNEAQ (reference sequence). CDR3 length: 15 residues. J lost 5 bases, V lost 5 bases, and 9 bases had no gene match. The chain's CDR3 is CASSPWTGERETQYF. In nucleotides, the CDR3 is TGTGCCAGCAGCCCCTGGACAGGGGAAAGGGAGACCCAGTACTTC.

The chain is built from TRBV12-3 or TRBV12-4 and TRBJ2-3; the D is unclear. The CDR3 runs to 14 residues. The germline V and J ends were trimmed by 5 bases and 5 bases, with 14 bases remaining between them. The CDR3 DNA reads TGTGCCAGCAGTCGCCTATTCCCCGGAGATACGCAGTATTTT. Residues: CASSRLFPGDTQYF.

The V and J genes are TRBV7-9 and TRBJ1-3; D might be TRBD1 (5 bases). CDR3 length: 14 residues. From germline, CDR1 is SEHNR and CDR2 FQNEAQ (reference sequence). Trimming cost V 5 bases and J 4 bases, with 12 bases left between them. The CDR3 nucleotides read TGTGCCAGCAGCCATCAGGGAGCAGGAAACACCATATATTTT. Encoded protein: CASSHQGAGNTIYF.

CDR3 in amino acids: CASSQSWVNRETQYF. CDR3 in DNA: TGTGCCAGCAGCCAATCTTGGGTTAATCGGGAGACCCAGTACTTC. The chain couples TRBV3-1 to TRBJ2-5; D unresolved. Germline CDR1 and CDR2: LGHDT and YNNKEL (reference sequence). CDR3 size: 15 residues. Between the trimmed V and J ends, which lost 2 bases and 5 bases, there was a span of 15 bases.

J is TRBJ2-7 and V is TRBV3-1, with 7 nucleotides matching TRBD2. The CDR3 is 15 residues long. V lost 4 bases and J lost 0; bases outside the gene matches: 6. Per the germline V gene, CDR1 is LGHDT and CDR2 is YNNKEL (reference sequence). The CDR3 sequence is CASSRNSGSSYEQYF. The CDR3 DNA is TGTGCCAGCAGCCGAAATAGCGGGTCCTCCTACGAGCAGTACTTC.

J is TRBJ2-3 and V is TRBV12-3 or TRBV12-4; 7 bases agree with TRBD1. The CDR3 loop spans 13 amino acids. Trimming cost V 6 bases and J 3 bases; bases outside gene matches: 3. CDR3 amino acids: CASRLQGTDTQYF. The CDR3, as DNA: TGTGCCAGCAGGCTACAGGGGACAGATACGCAGTATTTT.

This clonotype was detected a few times. V usage is TRBV5-4 and J usage is TRBJ2-3, with TRBD2 matching 15 bases. The CDR3 has 18 amino acids. Losses at the gene ends were 4 bases for V and 1 base for J; bases not matched to a gene: 7. Germline CDR1 reads SGHNT; CDR2 reads YYREEE (reference sequence). In nucleotides, the CDR3 is TGTGCCAGCAGCCCAGGGACTAGCGGGGGGCACGGCACAGATACGCAGTATTTT. The encoded protein is CASSPGTSGGHGTDTQYF.

The CDR3 reads CASSESQGAGGYTF. CDR3 bases: TGTGCCAGCAGTGAGAGCCAGGGGGCTGGAGGCTACACCTTC. The chain recombines TRBV28 with TRBJ1-2; 8 nucleotides match TRBD1. Germline-derived CDR1 and CDR2 are MDHEN and SYDVKM. This CDR3 is built from 14 residues. J lost 8 bases, V lost 5 bases, and 10 bases had no gene match.